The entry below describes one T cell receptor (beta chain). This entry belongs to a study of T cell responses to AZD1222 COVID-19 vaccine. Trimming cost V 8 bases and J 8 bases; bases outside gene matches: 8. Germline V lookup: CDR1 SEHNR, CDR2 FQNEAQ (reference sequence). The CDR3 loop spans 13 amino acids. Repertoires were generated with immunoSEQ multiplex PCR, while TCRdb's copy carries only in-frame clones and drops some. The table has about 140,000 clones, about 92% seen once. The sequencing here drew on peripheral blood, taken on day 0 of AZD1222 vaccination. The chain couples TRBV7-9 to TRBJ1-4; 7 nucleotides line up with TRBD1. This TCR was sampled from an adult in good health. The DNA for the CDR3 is TGTGCCAGCGCCAGGGGGAGAGAGGAAAAACTGTTTTTT. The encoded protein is CASARGREEKLFF.